A selection of T cell receptor beta chains follows, all from one sample in a study of patients and donors after allogeneic stem cell transplantation. TCRdb passed the RT-PCR reads through MiXCR, listing each CDR3 protein once. The repertoire holds 150,000 to 250,000 distinct CDR3 sequences, with about 40% as singletons. Sequenced: blood, either unsorted or a sorted T cell fraction (not recorded which). The receptors here all came from a human donor who was either an allogeneic HSCT recipient or a stem cell or donor lymphocyte infusion donor (not recorded which). It is not recorded whose cells these are; they may come from a transplant donor. The CDR3 runs from the conserved cysteine through the conserved F or W. A D gene is named only where the DNA matches it firmly.

D gene,V gene,J gene,CDR3 protein
TRBD1,TRBV11-2,TRBJ1-1,CASSLSRPATGGLNTEAFF
.,TRBV13,TRBJ2-1,CASSLGQSPSYDEQFF
.,TRBV4-2,TRBJ2-7,CASSQDGDGTYEQYF
.,TRBV6-5,TRBJ2-7,CASSYGGSSSYEQYF
.,TRBV4-3,TRBJ1-2,CASSQVLYLRDQWSFTF
.,TRBV4-1,TRBJ2-1,CASSQDNEQFF
.,TRBV25-1,TRBJ1-2,CASSEYSRVYGYTF
.,TRBV7-8,TRBJ2-4,CASSLDRKNIQYF
.,TRBV27,TRBJ1-1,CASSLILGATEAFF
.,TRBV5-5,TRBJ1-1,CASSLFSLVELTEAFF
TRBD1,TRBV30,TRBJ2-7,CACQTGGIYEQYF
.,TRBV20-1,TRBJ1-1,CSAAGGASDTEAFF
TRBD2,TRBV28,TRBJ2-1,CASSAGLAFYNEQFF
.,TRBV28,TRBJ1-5,CVSSPPGGNQPQHF
.,TRBV10-3,TRBJ2-2,CAISEALVGTGELFF
TRBD2,TRBV4-3,TRBJ2-2,CASSQDTLTSGSTGELFF
TRBD1,TRBV6-5,TRBJ1-6,CASSRDRGNSPLHF
TRBD1,TRBV4-3,TRBJ1-6,CASSQDLGQGNSPLHF
.,TRBV29-1,TRBJ1-2,CSVDPVNYGYTF
.,TRBV5-6,TRBJ1-3,CASSLYDNPAGNTIYF
.,TRBV19,TRBJ2-7,CASSIDPGPGTFYEQYF
.,TRBV5-1,TRBJ1-1,CASSLGVLLGTEAFF
.,TRBV5-5,TRBJ2-5,CASSFMDRETQYF
.,TRBV5-6,TRBJ1-4,CASSSGFNEKLFF
.,TRBV27,TRBJ2-5,CAIPFLSRGETQYF
.,TRBV6-5,TRBJ1-3,CASRGQTSGNTIYF
TRBD1,TRBV20-1,TRBJ1-1,CSARDRVGPGRAFF
.,TRBV7-2,TRBJ1-1,CASSSALGTEAFF
TRBD2,TRBV6-2/TRBV6-3,TRBJ2-7,CASRLPSSGRGSYEQYF
.,TRBV5-6,TRBJ1-4,CASSLQKSGRIQRFF
.,TRBV15,TRBJ2-7,CATSPRIDNEQYF
.,TRBV28,TRBJ1-1,CASSAPVEGTTEAFF
TRBD1,TRBV6-1,TRBJ2-7,CASSAGDSFYEQYF
TRBD2,TRBV12-3/TRBV12-4,TRBJ2-1,CASTTTSVRDNEQFF
.,TRBV5-1,TRBJ2-1,CASSNVPGNEQFF
TRBD1,TRBV10-3,TRBJ2-1,CAISTDRGQLGNEQFF
.,TRBV9,TRBJ2-1,CASSVNPGIPTRVYNEQFF
TRBD2,TRBV11-2,TRBJ2-1,CASSLVGTSGGSSYNEQFF
.,TRBV12-3/TRBV12-4,TRBJ1-2,CASSLPGTSGYTF
.,TRBV12-3/TRBV12-4,TRBJ2-1,CASSLTVFNQFF
.,TRBV29-1,TRBJ2-5,CSVEASQETQYF
.,TRBV5-6,TRBJ2-5,CASSSPGRGPETQYF
.,TRBV29-1,TRBJ2-7,CSVENRASTYEQYF
.,TRBV29-1,TRBJ2-7,CSAQYLYEQYF
.,TRBV2,TRBJ1-2,CASSEAGESYGYTF
TRBD1,TRBV12-3/TRBV12-4,TRBJ1-1,CASSSGGAEAFF
TRBD2,TRBV12-3/TRBV12-4,TRBJ2-7,CASSLTSGSGEQYF
.,TRBV4-2,TRBJ2-1,CASSQGDTRRNEQFF